What follows are 25 T cell receptor beta chains derived from one specimen sequenced in a study of T cell responses to AZD1222 COVID-19 vaccine. Assay: immunoSEQ multiplex PCR; the TCRdb copy retains only in-frame clones and omits some. Of 95,000 to 100,000 clones in the sample, 84% are singletons; the top ten hold 12% to 15%. Sequences were derived from peripheral blood, sampled 28 days after the second AZD1222 dose. All receptors come from an adult who received the AZD1222 COVID-19 vaccine.

The chain couples TRBV5-1 to TRBJ2-7; 7 nucleotides match TRBD2. The CDR3 runs 14 residues. The ends lost 4 bases at V and 3 bases at J; junction bases unmatched: 7. The germline V gene encodes CDR1 SGHRS and CDR2 YFSETQ. CDR3: CASSAGDANYEQYF. The CDR3 DNA follows: TGCGCCAGCAGCGCGGGGGACGCCAACTACGAGCAGTACTTC.

By sample fraction, this clone is medium-sized. The V call is TRBV19, the J call TRBJ1-5; possibly TRBD1 for D (6 bases). The CDR3 consists of 13 residues. Germline values: CDR1 LNHDA, CDR2 SQIVND (reference sequence). V dropped 3 bases and J dropped 7 bases, with 10 bases sitting between them. CDR3 region: CASSMQGSQPQHF. DNA of the CDR3: TGTGCCAGTAGTATGCAGGGGTCCCAGCCCCAGCATTTT.

The rearrangement uses TRBV2 and TRBJ2-7; D is unresolved. CDR1 and CDR2 (germline): SNHLY, FYNNEI. The CDR3 is 16 amino acids. V was trimmed by 7 bases and J by 6 bases, leaving 25 bases between them. DNA for the CDR3: TGTGCCAGCATTCGAAGGGTATCAGGCATTCTGGGCGAGCAGTACTTC. It encodes CASIRRVSGILGEQYF.

The CDR3 spells CASRTTGGKYGYTF. DNA of the CDR3: TGTGCCAGCAGAACTACAGGGGGCAAGTATGGCTACACCTTC. This chain links TRBV2 with TRBJ1-2, with 9 bases matching TRBD1. The junction had 7 bases not matched to a gene; V was cut back by 6 bases and J by 5 bases. Germline V gene sequence: CDR1 SNHLY, CDR2 FYNNEI. The CDR3 has 14 residues.

This clone was seen only once. This chain connects TRBV18 to TRBJ1-1; D is possibly TRBD1 (6 bases). The CDR3 contains 15 residues. The germline CDR1 and CDR2 sequences are KGHSH and LQKENI. V lost 3 bases, J lost 4 bases, and 15 bases lay in between. The CDR3 reads CASSPSGSGATEAFF. CDR3 coding DNA: TGTGCCAGCTCACCTTCTGGTTCAGGGGCCACTGAAGCTTTCTTT.

The chain couples TRBV7-9 to TRBJ2-5, with a possible D match to TRBD2 (5 bases). The germline V and J ends were trimmed by 5 bases and 4 bases, with 14 bases remaining between them. CDR3 size: 14 residues. Germline CDR1 reads SEHNR; CDR2 reads FQNEAQ (reference sequence). CDR3 DNA: TGTGCCAGCAGCCTTGGGAGTCTTGTAGAGACCCAGTACTTC. The encoded protein is CASSLGSLVETQYF. The whole variable domain, filled in from reference TRBV7-9 and TRBJ2-5, reads DTGVSQNPRHKITKRGQNVTFRCDPISEHNRLYWYRQTLGQGPEFLTYFQNEAQLEKSRLLSDRFSAERPKGSFSTLEIQRTEQGDSAMYLCASSLGSLVETQYFGPGTRLLVL.

The chain is built from TRBV2 and TRBJ2-3; no clear D. V was pared by 0 bases and J by 2 bases, with 3 bases between. CDR3 length: 13 residues. The germline V gene encodes CDR1 SNHLY and CDR2 FYNNEI. This chain's CDR3 is CASSEAITDTQYF. CDR3 coding DNA: TGTGCCAGCAGTGAAGCAATCACAGATACGCAGTATTTT.

This chain links TRBV5-1 with TRBJ1-5, with D maybe TRBD1 (5 bases). CDR3 size: 14 residues. The germline gives CDR1 SGHRS, CDR2 YFSETQ. Trimming removed 1 base at V and 7 bases at J, with 12 bases between. Here the CDR3 DNA reads TGCGCCAGCAGCTTGATAGGGGATCAGCAGCCCCAGCATTTT. As protein: CASSLIGDQQPQHF.

The chain has TRBV6-5 and TRBJ2-1, with 7 positions matching TRBD1. This CDR3 comprises 14 residues. Trimming took 10 bases from V and 0 from J; bases not matched to a gene: 6. Germline V gene lookup returns CDR1 MNHEY and CDR2 SVGAGI. The CDR3 DNA reads TGTGCCACCAGGGGGACCACCTCCTACAATGAGCAGTTCTTC. Protein sequence: CATRGTTSYNEQFF.

The V call is TRBV27, the J call TRBJ1-2, with 7 bases identical to TRBD1. The V segment lost 6 bases and the J segment 4 bases; nucleotides outside the gene matches: 8. Germline lookup yields CDR1 MNHEY and CDR2 SMNVEV (reference sequence). The CDR3 has 14 residues. In nucleotides, the CDR3 is TGTGCCAGCAGGATGGGGACAGCTGGCTATGGCTACACCTTC. This translates into CASRMGTAGYGYTF.

This clone was observed a single time. The chain is built from TRBV7-9 and TRBJ1-4; no definite D call. CDR1 and CDR2 from the germline V gene are SEHNR and FQNEAQ (reference sequence). Trimming took off 2 bases at V and 6 bases at J, with 10 bases between the two ends. The CDR3 is 14 amino acids. CDR3 sequence reads: CASSLTFADEKLFF. CDR3 coding DNA: TGTGCCAGCAGCTTAACATTCGCCGATGAAAAACTGTTTTTT.

The chain links TRBV19 to TRBJ1-2; the D is unclear. The CDR3 contains 11 residues. CDR1 LNHDA and CDR2 SQIVND come from the germline V gene (reference sequence). The germline V and J ends were trimmed by 4 bases and 10 bases, with 10 bases remaining between them. The CDR3 DNA reads TGTGCCAGTAGTACCGAATGGATCTACACCTTC. Translating it yields CASSTEWIYTF.

There are a few counts of this clone. The chain combines TRBV10-1 with TRBJ2-7; D unresolved. Germline V gives CDR1 WNHNN, CDR2 SYGVQD (reference sequence). The germline V and J ends were trimmed by 5 bases and 0 bases, with 17 bases remaining between them. This CDR3 contains 16 residues. CDR3 DNA: TGCGCCAGCAGTAAATCAACCGACGGATTCTCCTACGAGCAGTACTTC. Translating it yields CASSKSTDGFSYEQYF.

This clone was seen a handful of times. This chain connects TRBV7-2 to TRBJ2-3, with TRBD2 matching over 13 bases. After removal of 4 bases from V and 7 bases from J, the junction contained 8 bases not matched to a gene. This CDR3 is 16 amino acids long. Germline V gene data show CDR1 as SGHTA and CDR2 as FQGNSA. CDR3 coding DNA: TGTGCCAGCAGCTCCGGGACTAGCGGGATTTGGAATACGCAGTATTTT. Translated: CASSSGTSGIWNTQYF.

The chain recombines TRBV9 with TRBJ1-3; no reliable D call. The germline V and J ends were trimmed by 0 bases and 0 bases, with 10 bases remaining between them. CDR3 length equals 16 residues. Germline CDR1 is SGDLS and CDR2 is YYNGEE. CDR3 in amino acids: CASSVGSGPSGNTIYF. Here the CDR3 DNA reads TGTGCCAGCAGCGTAGGATCCGGGCCCTCTGGAAACACCATATATTTT.

The V call is TRBV7-9, the J call TRBJ2-2; 9 bases are shared with TRBD1. The CDR3 contains 15 residues. The V and J ends lost 2 bases and 5 bases, in that order; junction bases with no gene match: 3. The V gene's germline CDR1 is SEHNR and CDR2 FQNEAQ (reference sequence). The chain's CDR3 is CASSLQGQGTGELFF. Written as DNA, the CDR3 is TGTGCCAGCAGCTTACAAGGACAGGGGACCGGGGAGCTGTTTTTT. The full variable domain, completed using reference TRBV7-9 and TRBJ2-2, is DTGVSQNPRHKITKRGQNVTFRCDPISEHNRLYWYRQTLGQGPEFLTYFQNEAQLEKSRLLSDRFSAERPKGSFSTLEIQRTEQGDSAMYLCASSLQGQGTGELFFGEGSRLTVL.

Remarks on this clone: A read error may explain this, as a much larger clone is one base away. Other DNA sequences in this sample translate to the same CDR3. The gene calls are TRBV7-2 and TRBJ2-4; tentative D call: TRBD1 (7 bases). The CDR3 is made up of 19 amino acids. Deletions cut 5 bases from V and 1 base from J, with 24 bases between. Looked up from germline, CDR1 is SGHTA and CDR2 is FQGNSA. In nucleotides, the CDR3 is TGTGCCAGCAGCCCACGGGACAGAGGAGGGGGTGTGGCCAAAAACATTCAGTACTTC. This codes for CASSPRDRGGGVAKNIQYF.

The chain employs TRBV7-9 and TRBJ1-1; weak D call: TRBD1 (6 bases). The CDR3 runs to 16 residues. In germline, CDR1 is SEHNR, CDR2 FQNEAQ (reference sequence). V lost 1 base to trimming and J lost 5 bases, with 17 bases between them. In nucleotides, the CDR3 is TGTGCCAGCAGCTTAGTGCCAGGGGCGGGTCCTACTGAAGCTTTCTTT. Protein product: CASSLVPGAGPTEAFF. Full variable domain (missing parts from reference TRBV7-9 and TRBJ1-1): DTGVSQNPRHKITKRGQNVTFRCDPISEHNRLYWYRQTLGQGPEFLTYFQNEAQLEKSRLLSDRFSAERPKGSFSTLEIQRTEQGDSAMYLCASSLVPGAGPTEAFFGQGTRLTVV.

The chain couples TRBV6-5 to TRBJ1-5; D is uncertain. The CDR3 has 12 residues. V dropped 5 bases and J dropped 9 bases, with 11 bases sitting between them. The V gene's germline CDR1 is MNHEY and CDR2 SVGAGI. The CDR3 coding sequence is TGTGCCAGCAGTACCCCCGGGCGGCCCCAGCATTTT. It yields the protein CASSTPGRPQHF.

This clone was detected only a few times. The chain couples TRBV6-5 to TRBJ1-6; the D is unclear. Per germline, CDR1 MNHEY and CDR2 SVGAGI. Trimming removed 6 bases at V and 0 bases at J, with 6 bases between. This CDR3 has 14 residues. CDR3 in amino acids: CASRGSSYNSPLHF. CDR3 nucleotides: TGTGCCAGCAGGGGGAGCTCCTATAATTCACCCCTCCACTTT.

This clone appeared a single time. The CDR3 nucleotides are TGTGCCAGCAGTGACCTTAAAGGACATTACCCAGGGGGGGCTGAAGCTTTCTTT. This sequence encodes CASSDLKGHYPGGAEAFF. The V gene is TRBV6-1, the J gene TRBJ1-1; 7 bases line up with TRBD1. The germline V gene encodes CDR1 MNHNS and CDR2 SASEGT. This CDR3 has 18 residues. V lost 3 bases to trimming and J lost 6 bases; unmatched junction nucleotides: 19.

This clone was seen only once. The rearrangement uses TRBV12-3 or TRBV12-4 and TRBJ1-5; no clear D. The ends were cut back, 7 bases at V and 4 bases at J, with 11 bases in the middle. The CDR3 extends over 13 amino acids. CDR3 DNA: TGTGCCAGCAACCGCGACGGTAATCAGCCCCAGCATTTT. It translates to CASNRDGNQPQHF.

Only one count was recorded for this clone. The gene calls are TRBV10-3 and TRBJ2-5; 11 bases agree with TRBD2. CDR1 and CDR2 from the germline V gene are ENHRY and SYGVKD. Germline trimming cut 4 bases from V and 4 bases from J; bases unmatched to any gene: 8. The CDR3 length is 16 residues. CDR3 protein: CAISARASGRRETQYF. The CDR3 coding sequence is TGTGCCATCAGTGCGAGGGCTAGCGGGAGGAGAGAGACCCAGTACTTC.

V is TRBV9 and J is TRBJ1-6; D not resolved. V gave up 3 bases and J gave up 8 bases, with 6 bases separating them. From germline, CDR1 is SGDLS and CDR2 YYNGEE. The CDR3 spans 12 residues. CDR3 protein: CASSAGDSPLHF. In DNA, the CDR3 is TGTGCCAGCAGCGCTGGAGATTCACCCCTCCACTTT.

This sequence joins TRBV6-2 or TRBV6-3 and TRBJ1-5; the D is unclear. This CDR3 is 13 amino acids long. V lost 4 bases to trimming and J lost 3 bases, with 7 bases between them. Germline-derived CDR1 and CDR2 are MNHEY and SVGEGT. The CDR3 DNA is TGTGCCAGCAGTTTCCGTCCCAATCAGCCCCAGCATTTT. This encodes CASSFRPNQPQHF.